One and the same sample provided the 6 T cell receptor beta chains below, sequenced in a study of T cell repertoires in cytomegalovirus infection. One entry per CDR3 protein results from TCRdb running MiXCR on the reads. This sample carries roughly 990,000 distinct CDR3 sequences, roughly 30% of them seen once, and the ten largest clones take about an eighth. Their specific antigens are unknown. The source material was cultured CD8+ T cells from PBMCs, sampled from culture after CMV antigen stimulation. These receptors were taken from a human donor in good health (CMV status not recorded). Some clones in this sample may be carry-over from other donors' samples.

The genes are TRBV6-5 and TRBJ2-5; 7 nucleotides match TRBD1. Trimming took 4 bases from V and 5 from J; bases not matched to a gene: 4. CDR1 is MNHEY and CDR2 is SVGAGI in the germline V gene. The CDR3 totals 13 residues. CDR3 sequence reads: CASSWGQSETQYF. DNA of the CDR3: TGTGCCAGCAGTTGGGGACAGTCGGAGACCCAGTACTTC.

The chain employs TRBV24-1 and TRBJ1-5; the match to TRBD1 covers 9 bases. Trimming took 3 bases from V and 1 from J; bases not matched to a gene: 3. Germline V CDR1 and CDR2: KGHDR, SFDVKD. The CDR3 has 16 residues. The CDR3 region has the DNA TGTGCCACCAGTGATAAACAGGGGGCGAGCAATCAGCCCCAGCATTTT. Translating gives CATSDKQGASNQPQHF.

There are a few counts of this clonotype. The rearrangement uses TRBV28 and TRBJ2-2; D may be TRBD1 or TRBD2 (6 bases each). CDR1 and CDR2 (germline): MDHEN, SYDVKM. The CDR3 length is 14 residues. V lost 7 bases to trimming and J lost 3 bases, with 12 bases between them. DNA of the CDR3: TGTGCCAGCACTTGGGGGGCTTACACCGGGGAGCTGTTTTTT. Its translation is CASTWGAYTGELFF.

Many counts were recorded for this clonotype. The rearrangement uses TRBV4-1 and TRBJ2-1; the D is unclear. This CDR3 has 15 residues. Trimming pared 0 bases from V and 0 bases from J, leaving 6 bases between. The germline V gene has CDR1 MGHRA and CDR2 YSYEKL. Written as DNA, the CDR3 is TGCGCCAGCAGCCAAGAGGCACCCTCCTACAATGAGCAGTTCTTC. This codes for CASSQEAPSYNEQFF.

The V call is TRBV4-3, the J call TRBJ2-5, with D uncertain. This CDR3 has 14 amino acids. The germline V gene has CDR1 LGHNA and CDR2 YSLEER. V was trimmed by 0 bases and J by 2 bases, leaving 7 bases between them. The CDR3 coding sequence is TGCGCCAGCAGCCAAGATCCACAGCAAGAGACCCAGTACTTC. Translating gives CASSQDPQQETQYF.

This clonotype turned up a few times. The V call is TRBV27, the J call TRBJ1-1; the match to TRBD1 covers 10 bases. The CDR3 sequence is 15 residues long. Germline CDR1 and CDR2: MNHEY and SMNVEV (reference sequence). V lost 3 bases and J lost 4; bases outside the gene matches: 5. The CDR3: CASSLDRGGSTEAFF. The CDR3 nucleotides read TGTGCCAGCAGTTTGGACAGGGGGGGTAGCACTGAAGCTTTCTTT.